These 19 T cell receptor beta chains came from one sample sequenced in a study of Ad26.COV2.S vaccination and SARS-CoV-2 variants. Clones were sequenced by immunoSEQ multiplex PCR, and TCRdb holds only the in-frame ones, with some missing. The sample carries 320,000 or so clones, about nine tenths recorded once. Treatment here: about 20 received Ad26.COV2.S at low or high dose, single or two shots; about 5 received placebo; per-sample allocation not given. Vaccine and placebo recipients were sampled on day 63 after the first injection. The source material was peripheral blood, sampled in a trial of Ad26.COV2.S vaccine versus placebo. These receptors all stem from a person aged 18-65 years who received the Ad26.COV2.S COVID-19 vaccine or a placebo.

DNA of the CDR3: TGTGCCAGCAGCCATTGGTCCTACACCGGGGAGCTGTTTTTT. Translating it yields CASSHWSYTGELFF. The chain links TRBV14 to TRBJ2-2, with D uncertain. CDR3 length equals 14 residues. With 3 bases removed from V and 3 bases from J, the gap between germline ends came to 8 bases. CDR1 and CDR2 (germline): SGHDN, FVKESK.

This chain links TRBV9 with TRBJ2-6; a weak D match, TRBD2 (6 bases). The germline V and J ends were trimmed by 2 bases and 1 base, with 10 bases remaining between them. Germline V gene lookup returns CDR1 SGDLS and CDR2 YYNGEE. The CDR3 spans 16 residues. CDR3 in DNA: TGTGCCAGCAGCGTGCCCCGGGGGTCTGGGGCCAACGTCCTGACTTTC. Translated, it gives CASSVPRGSGANVLTF.

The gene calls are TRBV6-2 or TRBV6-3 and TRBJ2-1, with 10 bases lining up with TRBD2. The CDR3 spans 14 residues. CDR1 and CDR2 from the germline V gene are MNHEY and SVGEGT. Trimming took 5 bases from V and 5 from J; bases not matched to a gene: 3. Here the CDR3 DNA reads TGTGCCAGCAGTGGTACTAGCGGGAACAATGAGCAGTTCTTC. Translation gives CASSGTSGNNEQFF.

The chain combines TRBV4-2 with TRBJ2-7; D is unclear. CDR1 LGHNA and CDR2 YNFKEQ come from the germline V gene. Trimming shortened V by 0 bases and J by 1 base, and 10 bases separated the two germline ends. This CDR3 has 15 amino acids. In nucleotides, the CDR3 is TGTGCCAGCAGCCAAGATCCCGCAGGTTCCTACGAGCAGTACGTC. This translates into CASSQDPAGSYEQYV.

CDR3 sequence: CASSLGVGAGNTIYF. CDR3 DNA sequence: TGTGCCAGCAGTTTAGGGGTAGGGGCTGGAAACACCATATATTTT. V is TRBV27 and J is TRBJ1-3; a weak D match, TRBD1 (5 bases). V dropped 2 bases and J dropped 2 bases, with 10 bases sitting between them. The CDR3 spans 15 residues. CDR1 MNHEY and CDR2 SMNVEV come from the germline V gene (reference sequence).

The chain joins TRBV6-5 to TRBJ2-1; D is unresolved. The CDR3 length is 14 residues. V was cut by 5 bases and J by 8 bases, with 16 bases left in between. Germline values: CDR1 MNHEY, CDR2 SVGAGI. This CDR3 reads CASSPARYFDEQFF. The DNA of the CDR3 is TGTGCCAGCAGTCCGGCTAGATATTTCGATGAGCAGTTCTTC.

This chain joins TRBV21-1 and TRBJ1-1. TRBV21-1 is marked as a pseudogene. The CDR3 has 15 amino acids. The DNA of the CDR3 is TGTGCCAGCAGCAAATGGGAGTCCCTTAACACTGAAGCTTTCTTT. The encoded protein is CASSKWESLNTEAFF.

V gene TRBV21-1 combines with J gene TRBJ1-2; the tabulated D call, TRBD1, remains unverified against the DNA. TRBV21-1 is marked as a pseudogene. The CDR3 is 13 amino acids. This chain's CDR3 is CASREDSIYGYTF. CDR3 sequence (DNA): TGTGCCAGCAGGGAGGACAGCATCTATGGCTACACCTTC.

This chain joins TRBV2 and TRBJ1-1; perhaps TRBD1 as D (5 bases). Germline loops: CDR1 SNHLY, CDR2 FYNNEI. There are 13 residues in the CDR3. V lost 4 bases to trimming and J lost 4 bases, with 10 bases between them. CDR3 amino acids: CASSAGFSTEAFF. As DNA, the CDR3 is TGTGCCAGCAGTGCAGGGTTTAGCACTGAAGCTTTCTTT.

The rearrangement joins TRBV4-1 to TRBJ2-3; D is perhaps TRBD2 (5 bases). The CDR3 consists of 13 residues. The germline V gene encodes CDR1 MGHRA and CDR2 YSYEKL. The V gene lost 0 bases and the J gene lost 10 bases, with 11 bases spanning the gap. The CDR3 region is CASSQDVGNPQYF. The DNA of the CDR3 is TGCGCCAGCAGCCAAGATGTCGGGAATCCGCAGTATTTT.

Written as DNA, the CDR3 is TGTGCCAGCTCACCACGTGGGGGGAACGCGGGTCAGCCCCAGCATTTT. Encoded protein: CASSPRGGNAGQPQHF. J is TRBJ1-5 and V is TRBV18, with a possible D match to TRBD1 (5 bases). Between the trimmed V and J ends, which lost 1 base and 6 bases, there was a span of 16 bases. The CDR3 has 16 residues. Germline loops: CDR1 KGHSH, CDR2 LQKENI.

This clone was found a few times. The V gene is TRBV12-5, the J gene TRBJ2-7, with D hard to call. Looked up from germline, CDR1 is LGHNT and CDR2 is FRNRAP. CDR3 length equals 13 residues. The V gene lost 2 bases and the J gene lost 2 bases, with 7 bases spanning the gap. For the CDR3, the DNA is TGTGCTAGTGGTTTGTCAGTTACCTACGAGCAGTACTTC. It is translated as CASGLSVTYEQYF.

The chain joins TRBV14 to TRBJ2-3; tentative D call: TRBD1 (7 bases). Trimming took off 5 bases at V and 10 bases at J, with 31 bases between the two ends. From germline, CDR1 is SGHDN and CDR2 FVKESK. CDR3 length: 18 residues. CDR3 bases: TGTGCCAGCAGCACCTACACCGAGAGGGGGCCATTGCGGGAAGCGCAGTATTTT. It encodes CASSTYTERGPLREAQYF.

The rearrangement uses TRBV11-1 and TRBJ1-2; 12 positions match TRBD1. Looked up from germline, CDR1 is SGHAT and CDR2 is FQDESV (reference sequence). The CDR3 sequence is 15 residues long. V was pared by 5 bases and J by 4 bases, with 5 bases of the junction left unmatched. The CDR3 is CASSPGTGGTYGYTF. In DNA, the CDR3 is TGTGCCAGCAGCCCCGGGACAGGGGGCACCTATGGCTACACCTTC.

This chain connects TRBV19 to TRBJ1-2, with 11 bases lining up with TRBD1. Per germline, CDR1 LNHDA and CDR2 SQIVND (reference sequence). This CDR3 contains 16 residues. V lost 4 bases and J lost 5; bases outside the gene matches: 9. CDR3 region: CASSTLSGTGGYGYTF. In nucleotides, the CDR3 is TGTGCCAGTAGTACATTATCCGGGACAGGGGGGTATGGCTACACCTTC.

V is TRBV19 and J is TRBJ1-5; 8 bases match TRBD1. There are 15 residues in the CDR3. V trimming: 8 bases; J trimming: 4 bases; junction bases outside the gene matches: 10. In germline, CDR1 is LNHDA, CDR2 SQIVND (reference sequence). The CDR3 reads CASEPSRGRNQPQHF. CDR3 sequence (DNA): TGTGCCAGTGAGCCCTCCAGGGGGCGTAATCAGCCCCAGCATTTT.

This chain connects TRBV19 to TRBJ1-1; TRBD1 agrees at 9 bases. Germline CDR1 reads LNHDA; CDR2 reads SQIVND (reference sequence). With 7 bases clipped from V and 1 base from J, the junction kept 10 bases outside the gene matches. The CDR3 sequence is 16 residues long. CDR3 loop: CASTLTGGLGNTEAFF. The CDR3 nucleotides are TGTGCCAGTACCTTAACAGGGGGCCTAGGGAACACTGAAGCTTTCTTT. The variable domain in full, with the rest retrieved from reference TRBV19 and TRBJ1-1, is DGGITQSPKYLFRKEGQNVTLSCEQNLNHDAMYWYRQDPGQGLRLIYYSQIVNDFQKGDIAEGYSVSREKKESFPLTVTSAQKNPTAFYLCASTLTGGLGNTEAFFGQGTRLTVV.

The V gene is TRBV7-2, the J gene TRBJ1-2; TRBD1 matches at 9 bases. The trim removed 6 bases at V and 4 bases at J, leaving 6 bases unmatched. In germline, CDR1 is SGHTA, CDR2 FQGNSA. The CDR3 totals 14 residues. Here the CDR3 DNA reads TGTGCCAGCAGTCCACAGGGGGCGGGCTATGGCTACACCTTC. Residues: CASSPQGAGYGYTF. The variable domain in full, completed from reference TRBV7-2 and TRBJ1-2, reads GAGVSQSPSNKVTEKGKDVELRCDPISGHTALYWYRQSLGQGLEFLIYFQGNSAPDKSGLPSDRFSAERTGGSVSTLTIQRTQQEDSAVYLCASSPQGAGYGYTFGSGTRLTVV.

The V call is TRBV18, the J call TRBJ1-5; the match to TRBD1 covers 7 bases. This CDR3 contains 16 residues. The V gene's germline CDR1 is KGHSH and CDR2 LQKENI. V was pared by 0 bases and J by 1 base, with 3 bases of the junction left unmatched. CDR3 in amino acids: CASSPPSTGSNQPQHF. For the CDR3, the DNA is TGTGCCAGCTCACCACCCTCGACAGGGAGCAATCAGCCCCAGCATTTT. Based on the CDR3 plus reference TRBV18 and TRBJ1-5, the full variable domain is NAGVMQNPRHLVRRRGQEARLRCSPMKGHSHVYWYRQLPEEGLKFMVYLQKENIIDESGMPKERFSAEFPKEGPSILRIQQVVRGDSAAYFCASSPPSTGSNQPQHFGDGTRLSIL.